This TCR beta chain stems from a study of cytomegalovirus exposure and HLA in healthy donors. Notes on this clone: The antigen is unknown.

The germline V gene encodes CDR1 LNHDA and CDR2 SQIVND (reference sequence). With 3 bases removed from V and 5 bases from J, the gap between germline ends came to 11 bases. The CDR3 covers 13 residues. The table came from immunoSEQ multiplex PCR; TCRdb's copy has only in-frame clones and leaves some out. The sample records about 120,000 clones, roughly 90% being singletons. Study-wide results and limits: There were some public TCRs occurring in many donors, but most TCR sequences were rare.

The chain carries TRBV19 and TRBJ2-7, with a tentative D call TRBD2 (5 bases). The receptor was derived from a woman aged 18-29 years in good health and CMV-seronegative. Sample: PBMCs. CDR3 loop: CASSISSSHEQYF. CDR3 nucleotides: TGTGCCAGTAGTATCTCTAGCAGCCACGAGCAGTACTTC.